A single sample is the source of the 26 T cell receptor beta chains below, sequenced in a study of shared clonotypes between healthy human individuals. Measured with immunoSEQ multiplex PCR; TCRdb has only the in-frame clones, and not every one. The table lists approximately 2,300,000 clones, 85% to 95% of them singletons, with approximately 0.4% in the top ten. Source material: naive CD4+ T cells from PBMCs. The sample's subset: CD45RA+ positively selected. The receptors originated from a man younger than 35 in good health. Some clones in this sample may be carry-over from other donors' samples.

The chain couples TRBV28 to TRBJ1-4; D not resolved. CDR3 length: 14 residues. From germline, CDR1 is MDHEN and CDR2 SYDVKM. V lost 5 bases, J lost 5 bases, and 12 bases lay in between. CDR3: CASSAPGSNEKLFF. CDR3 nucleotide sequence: TGTGCCAGCAGTGCGCCGGGCTCGAATGAAAAACTGTTTTTT.

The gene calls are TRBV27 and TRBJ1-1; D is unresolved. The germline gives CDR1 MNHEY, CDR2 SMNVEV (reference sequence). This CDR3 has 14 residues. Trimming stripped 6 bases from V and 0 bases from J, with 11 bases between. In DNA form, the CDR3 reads TGTGCCAGCAGCCGCCCGAGTGTGAACACTGAAGCTTTCTTT. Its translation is CASSRPSVNTEAFF.

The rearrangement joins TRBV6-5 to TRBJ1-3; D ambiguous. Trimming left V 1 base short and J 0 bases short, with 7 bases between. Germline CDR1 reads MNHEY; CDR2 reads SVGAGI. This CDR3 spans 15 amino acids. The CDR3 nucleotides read TGTGCCAGCAGTTACTTACCGAGCTCTGGAAACACCATATATTTT. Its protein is CASSYLPSSGNTIYF.

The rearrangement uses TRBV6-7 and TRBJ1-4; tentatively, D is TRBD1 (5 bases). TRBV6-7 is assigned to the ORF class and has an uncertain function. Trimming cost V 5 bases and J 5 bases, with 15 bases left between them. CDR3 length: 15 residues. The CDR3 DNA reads TGTGCCAGCAGTCCCCCTTGGGGGTTAAATGAAAAACTGTTTTTT. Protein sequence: CASSPPWGLNEKLFF.

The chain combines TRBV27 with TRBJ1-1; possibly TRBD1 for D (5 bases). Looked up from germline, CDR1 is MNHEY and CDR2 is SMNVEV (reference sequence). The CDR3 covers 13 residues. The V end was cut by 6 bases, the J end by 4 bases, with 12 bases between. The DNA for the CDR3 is TGTGCCAGCAGGGGGACCAGGGCCACTGAAGCTTTCTTT. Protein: CASRGTRATEAFF.

CDR3 nucleotide sequence: TGTGCCAGCAGCCCGCGGGGAGGTCAACAGGGGGTATCGGGCGGCTACACCTTC. It encodes CASSPRGGQQGVSGGYTF. The V gene is TRBV7-2, the J gene TRBJ1-2, with 8 bases matching TRBD1. Trimming took 5 bases from V and 8 from J; bases not matched to a gene: 22. The germline V gene has CDR1 SGHTA and CDR2 FQGNSA. The CDR3 is 18 amino acids.

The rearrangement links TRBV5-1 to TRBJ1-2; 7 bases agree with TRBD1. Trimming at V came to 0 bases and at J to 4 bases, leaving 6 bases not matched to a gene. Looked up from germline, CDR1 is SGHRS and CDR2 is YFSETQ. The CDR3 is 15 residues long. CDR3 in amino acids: CASSLATGEAYGYTF. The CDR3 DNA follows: TGCGCCAGCAGCTTGGCCACAGGGGAGGCCTATGGCTACACCTTC.

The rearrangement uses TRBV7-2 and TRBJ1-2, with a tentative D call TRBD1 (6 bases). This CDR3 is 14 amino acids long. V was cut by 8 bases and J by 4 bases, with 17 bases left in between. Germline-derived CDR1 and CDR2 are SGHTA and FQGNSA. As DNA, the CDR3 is TGTGCCAGCCAAAATAGTCAGGGGCCCTATGGCTACACCTTC. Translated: CASQNSQGPYGYTF.

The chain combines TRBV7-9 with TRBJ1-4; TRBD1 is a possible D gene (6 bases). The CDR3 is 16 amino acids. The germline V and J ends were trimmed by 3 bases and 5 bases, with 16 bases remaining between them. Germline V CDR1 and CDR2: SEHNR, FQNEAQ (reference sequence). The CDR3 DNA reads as TGTGCCAGCAGCTTGGGTTTCGAGGACAGCAATGAAAAACTGTTTTTT. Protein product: CASSLGFEDSNEKLFF.

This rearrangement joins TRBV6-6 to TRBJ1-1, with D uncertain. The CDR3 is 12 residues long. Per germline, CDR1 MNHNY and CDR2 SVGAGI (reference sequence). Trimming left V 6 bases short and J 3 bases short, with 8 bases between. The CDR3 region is CASSLRHTEAFF. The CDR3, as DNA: TGTGCCAGCAGCCTCCGTCACACTGAAGCTTTCTTT.

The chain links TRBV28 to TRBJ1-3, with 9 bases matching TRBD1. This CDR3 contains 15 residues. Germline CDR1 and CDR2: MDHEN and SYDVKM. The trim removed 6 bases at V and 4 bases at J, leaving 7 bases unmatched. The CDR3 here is CASRPGTGTGNTIYF. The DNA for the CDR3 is TGTGCCAGCAGGCCCGGGACAGGGACAGGAAACACCATATATTTT.

The CDR3 region has the DNA TGTGCCAGCAGCCCTGGCACTGAAGCTTTCTTT. Its translation: CASSPGTEAFF. The V call is TRBV27, the J call TRBJ1-1; D not resolved. Germline CDR1 and CDR2: MNHEY and SMNVEV (reference sequence). This CDR3 region has 11 residues. V lost 6 bases to trimming and J lost 4 bases, with 6 bases between them.

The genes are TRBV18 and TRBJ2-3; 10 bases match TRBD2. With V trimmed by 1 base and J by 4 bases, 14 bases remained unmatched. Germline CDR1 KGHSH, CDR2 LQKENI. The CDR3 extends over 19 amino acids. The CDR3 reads CASSPRIALAGVMADTQYF. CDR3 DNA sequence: TGTGCCAGCTCACCACGTATAGCCCTAGCGGGAGTAATGGCAGATACGCAGTATTTT. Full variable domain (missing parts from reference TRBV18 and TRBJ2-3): NAGVMQNPRHLVRRRGQEARLRCSPMKGHSHVYWYRQLPEEGLKFMVYLQKENIIDESGMPKERFSAEFPKEGPSILRIQQVVRGDSAAYFCASSPRIALAGVMADTQYFGPGTRLTVL.

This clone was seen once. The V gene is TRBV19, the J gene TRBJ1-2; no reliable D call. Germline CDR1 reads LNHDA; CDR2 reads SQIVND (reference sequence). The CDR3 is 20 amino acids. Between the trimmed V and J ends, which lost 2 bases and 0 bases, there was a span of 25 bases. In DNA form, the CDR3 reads TGTGCCAGTAGTATAATGGGTCAGCAATGGGGAAGGGCCCCTAACTATGGCTACACCTTC. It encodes CASSIMGQQWGRAPNYGYTF.

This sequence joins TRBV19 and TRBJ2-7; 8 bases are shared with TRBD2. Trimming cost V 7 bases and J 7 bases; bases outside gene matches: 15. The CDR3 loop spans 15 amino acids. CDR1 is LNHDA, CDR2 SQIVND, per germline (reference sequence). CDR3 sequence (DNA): TGTGCCAGTATGCCCAGCGGGAGCAGGTGGGGTGAGCAGTACTTC. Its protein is CASMPSGSRWGEQYF.

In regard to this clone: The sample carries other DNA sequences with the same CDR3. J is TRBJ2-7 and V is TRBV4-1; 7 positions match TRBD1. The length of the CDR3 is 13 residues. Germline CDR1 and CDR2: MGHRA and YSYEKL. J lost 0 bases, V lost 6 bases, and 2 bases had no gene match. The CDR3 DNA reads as TGCGCCAGCAGTCGGGACAGCTCCTACGAGCAGTACTTC. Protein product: CASSRDSSYEQYF.

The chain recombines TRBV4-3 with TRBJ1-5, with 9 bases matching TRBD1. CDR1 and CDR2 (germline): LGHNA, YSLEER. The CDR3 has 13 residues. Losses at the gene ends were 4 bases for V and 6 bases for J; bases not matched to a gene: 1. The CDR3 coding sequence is TGCGCCAGCAGCCGACAGGGGGGTCAGCCCCAGCATTTT. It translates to CASSRQGGQPQHF.

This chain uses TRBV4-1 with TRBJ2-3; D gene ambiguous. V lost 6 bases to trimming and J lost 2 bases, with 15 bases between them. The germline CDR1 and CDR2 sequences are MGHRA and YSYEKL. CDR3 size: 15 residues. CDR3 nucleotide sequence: TGCGCCAGCAGTCTTACTGGAACCTACACAGATACGCAGTATTTT. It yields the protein CASSLTGTYTDTQYF.

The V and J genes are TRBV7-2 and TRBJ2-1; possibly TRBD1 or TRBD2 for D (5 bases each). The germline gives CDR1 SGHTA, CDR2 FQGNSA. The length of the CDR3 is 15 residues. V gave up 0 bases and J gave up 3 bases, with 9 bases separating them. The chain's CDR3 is CASSLAVGDYNEQFF. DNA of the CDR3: TGTGCCAGCAGCTTAGCGGTGGGGGACTACAATGAGCAGTTCTTC.

CDR3 sequence (DNA): TGTGCCAGCGGGTCTGGGGGCAGAGGTCCCACAGATACGCAGTATTTT. This sequence encodes CASGSGGRGPTDTQYF. The chain carries TRBV28 and TRBJ2-3, with D possibly TRBD1 on 6 matching bases. The V and J ends lost 8 bases and 2 bases respectively, with 20 bases between them. Per the germline V gene, CDR1 is MDHEN and CDR2 is SYDVKM. The CDR3 is 16 residues long.

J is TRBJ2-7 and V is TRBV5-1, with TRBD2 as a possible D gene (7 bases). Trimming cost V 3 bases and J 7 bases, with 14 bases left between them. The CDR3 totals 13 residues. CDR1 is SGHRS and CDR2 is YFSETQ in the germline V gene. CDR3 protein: CASSWAGEGEQYF. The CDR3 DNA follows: TGCGCCAGCAGCTGGGCAGGGGAGGGAGAGCAGTACTTC. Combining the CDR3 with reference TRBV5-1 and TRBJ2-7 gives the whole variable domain KAGVTQTPRYLIKTRGQQVTLSCSPISGHRSVSWYQQTPGQGLQFLFEYFSETQRNKGNFPGRFSGRQFSNSRSEMNVSTLELGDSALYLCASSWAGEGEQYFGPGTRLTVT.

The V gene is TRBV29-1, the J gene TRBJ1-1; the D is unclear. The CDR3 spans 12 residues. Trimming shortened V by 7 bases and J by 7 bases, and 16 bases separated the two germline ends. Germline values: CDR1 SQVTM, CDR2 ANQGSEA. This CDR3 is CSGTGRNFEAFF. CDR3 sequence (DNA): TGCAGCGGGACGGGCAGAAACTTTGAAGCTTTCTTT.

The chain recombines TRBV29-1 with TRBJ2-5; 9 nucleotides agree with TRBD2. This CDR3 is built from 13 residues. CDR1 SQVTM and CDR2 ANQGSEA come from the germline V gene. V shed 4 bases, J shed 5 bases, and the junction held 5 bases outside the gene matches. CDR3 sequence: CSVGGRDGETQYF. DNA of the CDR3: TGCAGCGTTGGCGGGAGGGACGGGGAGACCCAGTACTTC.

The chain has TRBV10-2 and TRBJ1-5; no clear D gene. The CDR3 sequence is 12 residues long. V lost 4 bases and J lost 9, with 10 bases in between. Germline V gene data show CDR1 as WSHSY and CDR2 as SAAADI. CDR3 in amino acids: CASSGSRWPQHF. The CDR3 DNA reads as TGCGCCAGCAGTGGGAGTCGGTGGCCCCAGCATTTT.

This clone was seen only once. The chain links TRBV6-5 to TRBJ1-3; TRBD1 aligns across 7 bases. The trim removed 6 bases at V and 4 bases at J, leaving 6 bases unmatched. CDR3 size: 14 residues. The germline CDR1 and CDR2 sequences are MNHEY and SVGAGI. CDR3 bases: TGTGCCAGCAGCATGACAGGGCGAGGAAACACCATATATTTT. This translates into CASSMTGRGNTIYF.

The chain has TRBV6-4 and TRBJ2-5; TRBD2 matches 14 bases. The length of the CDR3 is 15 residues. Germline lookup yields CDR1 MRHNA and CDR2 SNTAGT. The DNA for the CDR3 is TGTACCAATGTGGGGACTAGCGGGAGAAAAGAGACCCAGTACTTC. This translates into CTNVGTSGRKETQYF.